The clone carrying this T cell receptor beta chain was observed a few times. What it recognizes is unknown. This specimen comes from a study of cytomegalovirus exposure and HLA in healthy donors. Broader study findings: TCR beta chain V- and J-gene trimming was linked, in a later analysis, to a missense variant in DCLRE1C. For most TCR sequences rarity was the rule, although some public TCRs occurred in many donors.

The study ran its PCR with 60 Vbeta and 13 Jbeta primers. TCRdb's table, derived via immunoSEQ multiplex PCR, lists solely in-frame clones and lacks some. The data hold over 100,000 clones, with roughly three quarters observed a single time. CDR3 length: 16 residues. Losses at the gene ends were 1 base for V and 8 bases for J; bases not matched to a gene: 9. Germline lookup yields CDR1 SGHRS and CDR2 YFSETQ. Sequenced sample: PBMCs. The rearrangement joins TRBV5-1 to TRBJ2-1, with 10 positions matching TRBD1. The TCR sequence derives from a male donor in good health and CMV-seropositive. The CDR3 loop reads CASSLSGQGGVDEQFF. The CDR3, as DNA: TGCGCCAGCAGCTTGTCCGGACAGGGGGGTGTGGATGAGCAGTTCTTC.